The next 23 T cell receptor beta chains were all read from a single sample in a study of blood T cell repertoires in COVID-19 (dated by TCRdb to 2018 to 2020). Libraries came from the immunoSEQ multiplex PCR assay. This is the immuneACCESS table as TCRdb keeps it, with only in-frame sequences that have V and J called. A part of the clones is gone; compared with another copy, unresolved V genes explain less than half, and the rest is unexplained. A total of under 200,000 clones appear in this sample, 80% to 90% of them only once. The ten largest clones represent roughly 3.9% of the sample. What was sequenced was peripheral blood. These receptors were taken from a woman aged 55-70 years who had recovered from COVID-19.

This chain uses TRBV24-1 with TRBJ2-3, with 9 bases fitting TRBD1. Germline V gives CDR1 KGHDR, CDR2 SFDVKD. The CDR3 runs 16 residues. Trimming removed 5 bases from V and 2 bases from J; junction bases left unmatched: 7. The CDR3 reads CATSGDRELSTDTQYF. CDR3 nucleotides: TGTGCCACCAGTGGGGACAGGGAACTATCCACAGATACGCAGTATTTT.

The chain joins TRBV7-9 to TRBJ1-1, with D perhaps matching TRBD1 (6 bases). The CDR3 is 14 residues long. V lost 5 bases and J 4 bases, leaving 14 bases between the germline ends. Germline V gives CDR1 SEHNR, CDR2 FQNEAQ (reference sequence). CDR3 loop: CASSSTGWGTEAFF. Written as DNA, the CDR3 is TGTGCCAGCAGCAGTACAGGGTGGGGCACTGAAGCTTTCTTT.

The gene calls are TRBV2 and TRBJ2-2; D is possibly TRBD2 (6 bases). From germline, CDR1 is SNHLY and CDR2 FYNNEI. V gave up 11 bases and J gave up 7 bases, with 14 bases separating them. This CDR3 contains 12 residues. Here the CDR3 DNA reads TGTGCCGCCCGGGAGCTCGTCGGGGAGCTGTTTTTT. It specifies CAARELVGELFF.

V usage is TRBV29-1 and J usage is TRBJ2-3; 9 positions match TRBD2. This CDR3 is 13 amino acids long. V shed 5 bases and J 4 bases; nucleotides not matched to a gene: 4. Germline CDR1 is SQVTM and CDR2 is ANQGSEA. The CDR3 loop is CSVKGLAADTQYF. CDR3 nucleotides: TGCAGCGTTAAGGGACTAGCAGCAGATACGCAGTATTTT.

V is TRBV15 and J is TRBJ2-7; unclear D gene. Trimming cost V 0 bases and J 3 bases, with 6 bases left between them. Germline V lookup: CDR1 LNHNV, CDR2 YYDKDF (reference sequence). There are 13 residues in the CDR3. CDR3 region: CATSREVSYEQYF. The CDR3 DNA reads TGTGCCACCAGCAGAGAAGTTAGCTACGAGCAGTACTTC.

The chain combines TRBV7-2 with TRBJ2-7; the match to TRBD2 covers 10 bases. The ends lost 4 bases at V and 3 bases at J; junction bases unmatched: 6. The CDR3 runs 15 residues. Germline V gene lookup returns CDR1 SGHTA and CDR2 FQGNSA. The CDR3 loop reads CASSSSGGFGYEQYF. CDR3 bases: TGTGCCAGCAGCTCTAGCGGGGGCTTCGGCTACGAGCAGTACTTC. Complete variable domain (other parts from reference TRBV7-2 and TRBJ2-7): GAGVSQSPSNKVTEKGKDVELRCDPISGHTALYWYRQSLGQGLEFLIYFQGNSAPDKSGLPSDRFSAERTGGSVSTLTIQRTQQEDSAVYLCASSSSGGFGYEQYFGPGTRLTVT.

The chain combines TRBV2 with TRBJ1-3; no definite D call. Trimming pared 7 bases from V and 2 bases from J, leaving 9 bases between. CDR3 length: 13 amino acids. CDR1 and CDR2 (germline): SNHLY, FYNNEI. The CDR3 is CASIGEAGNTIYF. For the CDR3, the DNA is TGTGCCAGCATCGGGGAAGCTGGAAACACCATATATTTT.

In this sample, this clone turned up once. The chain is built from TRBV9 and TRBJ1-5; 7 nucleotides match TRBD1. With 4 bases clipped from V and 6 bases from J, the junction kept 10 bases outside the gene matches. This CDR3 region has 15 residues. The germline V gene has CDR1 SGDLS and CDR2 YYNGEE. CDR3 sequence reads: CASSPSEGAVQPQHF. DNA of the CDR3: TGTGCCAGCAGCCCCAGCGAGGGGGCGGTTCAGCCCCAGCATTTT.

The rearrangement links TRBV11-2 to TRBJ2-1, with 8 bases fitting TRBD2. V dropped 2 bases and J dropped 6; count of bases not matched to a gene: 6. Germline V CDR1 and CDR2: SGHAT, FQNNGV. The CDR3 runs to 15 residues. The CDR3 DNA follows: TGTGCCAGCAGCTTACCGGGGGGGCCGGGCAATGAGCAGTTCTTC. Translation gives CASSLPGGPGNEQFF.

The CDR3 here is CASSQDLRDGTGELFF. In nucleotides, the CDR3 is TGCGCCAGCAGCCAAGACCTCAGGGATGGCACCGGGGAGCTGTTTTTT. The chain joins TRBV4-3 to TRBJ2-2; TRBD1 might be the D (5 bases). CDR3 length equals 16 residues. CDR1 and CDR2 (germline): LGHNA, YSLEER. Trimming stripped 0 bases from V and 4 bases from J, with 12 bases between.

This clone was seen more than once but under ten times. The genes are TRBV10-2 and TRBJ2-2; TRBD2 might be the D (5 bases). From germline, CDR1 is WSHSY and CDR2 SAAADI. The CDR3 is made up of 12 amino acids. V lost 9 bases and J lost 8, with 13 bases in between. CDR3 sequence (DNA): TGCGCCAGTCGAGGGTTGCTAGGGGAGCTGTTTTTT. This translates into CASRGLLGELFF.

The V call is TRBV10-3, the J call TRBJ1-4; unclear D gene. Germline V gene lookup returns CDR1 ENHRY and CDR2 SYGVKD. Trimming removed 4 bases at V and 4 bases at J, with 13 bases between. The CDR3 is 15 amino acids. The CDR3 protein is CAISGGPNSNEKLFF. CDR3 coding DNA: TGTGCCATCAGTGGAGGGCCGAATAGTAATGAAAAACTGTTTTTT.

A note on this clone: Distinct nucleotide sequences in the sample also encode this CDR3. The genes are TRBV2 and TRBJ1-5; 10 bases map to TRBD1. The CDR3 is made up of 14 amino acids. The ends lost 4 bases at V and 5 bases at J; junction bases unmatched: 2. Germline V lookup: CDR1 SNHLY, CDR2 FYNNEI. The DNA for the CDR3 is TGTGCCAGCAGTGGACAGGGGGCCGATCAGCCCCAGCATTTT. Its protein product is CASSGQGADQPQHF.

This rearrangement joins TRBV5-1 to TRBJ1-6; 8 bases fit TRBD1. The CDR3 is 15 amino acids. V lost 4 bases to trimming and J lost 6 bases; unmatched junction nucleotides: 6. CDR1 is SGHRS and CDR2 is YFSETQ in the germline V gene. CDR3 protein: CASSPGTGINSPLHF. The CDR3 DNA reads as TGCGCCAGCAGCCCTGGGACAGGAATTAATTCACCCCTCCACTTT.

The V and J genes are TRBV6-5 and TRBJ1-5; weak D call: TRBD1 (5 bases). Deletions cut 7 bases from V and 9 bases from J, with 13 bases between. Germline V CDR1 and CDR2: MNHEY, SVGAGI. This CDR3 is built from 12 residues. DNA for the CDR3: TGTGCCAGCAACTCCCGGGGGAGGCCCCAGCATTTT. It translates to CASNSRGRPQHF.

The rearrangement links TRBV14 to TRBJ2-2; 8 bases line up with TRBD2. Trimming took 0 bases from V and 4 from J; bases not matched to a gene: 13. Looked up from germline, CDR1 is SGHDN and CDR2 is FVKESK. There are 19 residues in the CDR3. Here the CDR3 reads CASSQDPGGRGRGTGELFF. CDR3 coding DNA: TGTGCCAGCAGCCAAGATCCGGGAGGGAGGGGCCGTGGCACCGGGGAGCTGTTTTTT.

This clone showed up just once. The chain recombines TRBV12-3 or TRBV12-4 with TRBJ1-2; the D is unclear. V shed 5 bases and J shed 5 bases, with 12 bases lying between them. The CDR3 has 13 amino acids. The CDR3 nucleotides are TGTGCCAGCAGTCCGATGACGGGGTATGGCTACACCTTC. Its translation: CASSPMTGYGYTF.

V and J are TRBV6-4 and TRBJ1-4; D gene uncertain. The CDR3 is 15 residues long. Trimming took off 3 bases at V and 3 bases at J, with 11 bases between the two ends. CDR1 is MRHNA, CDR2 SNTAGT, per germline. In nucleotides, the CDR3 is TGTGCCAGCAGTGAGGTGCACCGCGCTAATGAAAAACTGTTTTTT. This encodes CASSEVHRANEKLFF.

The chain recombines TRBV11-2 with TRBJ1-1; 7 bases match TRBD1. The length of the CDR3 is 14 residues. The V gene end was trimmed by 5 bases and the J gene end by 4 bases; junction bases not matched to a gene: 7. Germline V gene sequence: CDR1 SGHAT, CDR2 FQNNGV. CDR3 residues: CASSPRQGSTEAFF. CDR3 nucleotide sequence: TGTGCCAGCAGCCCTCGACAGGGAAGCACTGAAGCTTTCTTT.

This chain's CDR3 is CASSSRTGGAVRYF. CDR3 DNA sequence: TGTGCCAGCAGCTCTAGGACGGGAGGAGCGGTCCGGTACTTC. The chain couples TRBV7-9 to TRBJ2-5, with 7 bases fitting TRBD2. V lost 4 bases, J lost 13 bases, and 15 bases stayed unmatched. This CDR3 contains 14 residues. Germline CDR1 reads SEHNR; CDR2 reads FQNEAQ (reference sequence).

This clone occurred a few times. This chain's CDR3 is CASSLAPRGQGYTEAFF. For the CDR3, the DNA is TGCGCCAGCAGCTTGGCCCCTAGAGGACAGGGCTACACTGAAGCTTTCTTT. This chain links TRBV5-1 with TRBJ1-1, with TRBD1 matching over 8 bases. The V gene end was trimmed by 0 bases and the J gene end by 3 bases; junction bases not matched to a gene: 10. Germline CDR1 SGHRS, CDR2 YFSETQ. This CDR3 has 17 amino acids.

This chain connects TRBV24-1 to TRBJ1-1; D call uncertain. The germline V gene encodes CDR1 KGHDR and CDR2 SFDVKD. V was pared by 2 bases and J by 1 base, with 10 bases between. CDR3 length equals 15 residues. The CDR3 loop is CATSDSRRGNTEAFF. CDR3 coding DNA: TGTGCCACCAGTGATTCGAGACGGGGGAACACTGAAGCTTTCTTT.

The V and J genes are TRBV4-3 and TRBJ2-1; TRBD2 might be the D (5 bases). The V and J ends lost 0 bases and 6 bases respectively, with 12 bases between them. This CDR3 has 15 residues. Germline V gene sequence: CDR1 LGHNA, CDR2 YSLEER. CDR3 in DNA: TGCGCCAGCAGCCAAGATCGGGGTCCAAGCAATGAGCAGTTCTTC. It specifies CASSQDRGPSNEQFF.